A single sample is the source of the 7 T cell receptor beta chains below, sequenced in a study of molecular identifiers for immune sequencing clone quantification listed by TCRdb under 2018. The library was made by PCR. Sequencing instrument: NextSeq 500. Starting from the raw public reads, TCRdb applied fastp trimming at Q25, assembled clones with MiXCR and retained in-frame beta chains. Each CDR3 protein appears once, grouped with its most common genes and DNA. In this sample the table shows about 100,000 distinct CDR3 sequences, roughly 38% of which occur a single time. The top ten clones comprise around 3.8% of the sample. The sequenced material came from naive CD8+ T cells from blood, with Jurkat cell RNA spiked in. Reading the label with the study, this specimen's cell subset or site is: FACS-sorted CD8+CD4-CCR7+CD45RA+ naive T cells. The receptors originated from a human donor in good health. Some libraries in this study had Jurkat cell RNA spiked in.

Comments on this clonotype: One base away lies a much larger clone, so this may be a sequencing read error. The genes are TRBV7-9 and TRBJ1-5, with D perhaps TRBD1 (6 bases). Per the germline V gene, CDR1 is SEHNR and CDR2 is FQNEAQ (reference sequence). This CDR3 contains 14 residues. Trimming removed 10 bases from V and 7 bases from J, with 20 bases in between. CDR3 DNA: TGTGCCACCGGGCCGATCAGGGGAGGGCAGCCCCAGCATTTT. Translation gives CATGPIRGGQPQHF.

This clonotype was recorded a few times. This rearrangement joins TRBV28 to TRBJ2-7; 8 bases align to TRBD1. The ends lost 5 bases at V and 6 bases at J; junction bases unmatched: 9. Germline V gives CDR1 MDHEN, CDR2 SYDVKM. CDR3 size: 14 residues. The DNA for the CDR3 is TGTGCCAGCAGTACTCCTGACAGGGGCCCCGAGCAGTACTTC. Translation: CASSTPDRGPEQYF.

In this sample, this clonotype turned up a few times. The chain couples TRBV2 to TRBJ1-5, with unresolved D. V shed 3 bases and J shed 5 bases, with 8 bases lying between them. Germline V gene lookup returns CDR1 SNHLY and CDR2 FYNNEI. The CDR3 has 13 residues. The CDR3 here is CASSDRRDQPQHF. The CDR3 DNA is TGTGCCAGCAGTGACAGAAGGGATCAGCCCCAGCATTTT.

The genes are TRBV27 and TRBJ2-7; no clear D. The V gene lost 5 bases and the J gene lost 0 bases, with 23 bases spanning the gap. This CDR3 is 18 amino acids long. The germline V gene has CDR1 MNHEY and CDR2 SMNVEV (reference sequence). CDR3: CASSLPPAPLPDSYEQYF. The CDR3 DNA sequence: TGTGCCAGCAGTCTACCCCCTGCGCCCCTCCCAGACTCCTACGAGCAGTACTTC.

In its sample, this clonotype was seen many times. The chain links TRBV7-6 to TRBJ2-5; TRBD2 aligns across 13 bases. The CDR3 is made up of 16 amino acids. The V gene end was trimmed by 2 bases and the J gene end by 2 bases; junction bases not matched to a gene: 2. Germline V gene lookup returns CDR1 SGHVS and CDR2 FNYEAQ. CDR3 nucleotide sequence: TGTGCCAGCAGCTTAACTAGCGGGGGGGGTCAAGAGACCCAGTACTTC. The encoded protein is CASSLTSGGGQETQYF. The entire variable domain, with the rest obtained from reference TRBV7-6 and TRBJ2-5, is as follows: GAGVSQSPRYKVTKRGQDVALRCDPISGHVSLYWYRQALGQGPEFLTYFNYEAQQDKSGLPNDRFSAERPEGSISTLTIQRTEQRDSAMYRCASSLTSGGGQETQYFGPGTRLLVL.

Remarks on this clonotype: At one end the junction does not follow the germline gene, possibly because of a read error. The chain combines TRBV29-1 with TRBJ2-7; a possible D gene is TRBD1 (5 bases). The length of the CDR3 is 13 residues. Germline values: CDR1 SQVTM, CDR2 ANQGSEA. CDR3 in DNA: TGCAGCGCCCTGACAGAGAGCTCCTACGGGCAGTACTTC. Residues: CSALTESSYGQYF.

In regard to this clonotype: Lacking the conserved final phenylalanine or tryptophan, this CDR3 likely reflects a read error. In DNA form, the CDR3 reads TGTGCCAGCAGCTTGGCAGGGGAGACCCAGTACTTA. Translation gives CASSLAGETQYL. V usage is TRBV5-5 and J usage is TRBJ2-5, with D perhaps TRBD1 (5 bases). The CDR3 consists of 12 residues. Looked up from germline, CDR1 is SGHKS and CDR2 is YYEKEE (reference sequence). Trimming removed 0 bases from V and 5 bases from J, with 5 bases in between.